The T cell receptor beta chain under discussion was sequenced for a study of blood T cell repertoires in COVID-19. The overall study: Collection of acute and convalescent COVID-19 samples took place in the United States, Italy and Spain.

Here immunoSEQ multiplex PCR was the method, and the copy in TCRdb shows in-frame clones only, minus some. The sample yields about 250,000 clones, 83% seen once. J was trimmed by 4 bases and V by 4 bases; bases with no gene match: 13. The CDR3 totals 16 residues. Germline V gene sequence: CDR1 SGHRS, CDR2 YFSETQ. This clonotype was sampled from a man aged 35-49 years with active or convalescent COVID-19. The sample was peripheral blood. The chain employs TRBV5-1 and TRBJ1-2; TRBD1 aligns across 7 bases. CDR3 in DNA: TGCGCCAGCAGCCAAAAGGGGGGACAGTTGATCTATGGCTACACCTTC. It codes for CASSQKGGQLIYGYTF.